The rows below give T cell receptor beta chains drawn from one sample of a study of shared clonotypes between healthy human individuals. The table came from immunoSEQ multiplex PCR; TCRdb's copy has only in-frame clones and leaves some out. In the table there are around 610,000 clones, roughly 96% of which are singletons. Input material: naive CD8+ T cells sorted from blood. The source of these receptors is a woman in her twenties or thirties in good health. The CDR3 runs from the conserved cysteine through the conserved F or W. Each record gives: clone size, D gene, J gene, V gene, CDR3 DNA, CDR3 protein. The D gene is left open where the match is weak. The size field is filled for only some rows; it gives once, few, many or a size class.

size: -; D: -; J: TRBJ2-7; V: TRBV27; DNA: TGTGCCAGCAGTTTCGTCACTGGTAACGAGCAGTACTTC; CDR3: CASSFVTGNEQYF
size: -; D: TRBD1; J: TRBJ1-5; V: TRBV7-2; DNA: TGTGCCAGCAGGGATGGGACAGGGGTTTCTCAGCCCCAGCATTTT; CDR3: CASRDGTGVSQPQHF
size: once; D: -; J: TRBJ2-1; V: TRBV4-1; DNA: TGCGCCAGCAGCCAAGATGAGGGGCCTAAGCAGTTCTTC; CDR3: CASSQDEGPKQFF
size: few; D: -; J: TRBJ1-2; V: TRBV9; DNA: TGTGCCAGCAGCGGAGCAGGGGTGCTTGGCTATGGCTACACCTTC; CDR3: CASSGAGVLGYGYTF
size: once; D: -; J: TRBJ2-7; V: TRBV9; DNA: TGTGCCAGCAGCGTGGACAGCGCTACCTACGAGCAGTACTTC; CDR3: CASSVDSATYEQYF
size: -; D: -; J: TRBJ1-2; V: TRBV28; DNA: TGTGCCAGCATCCTCGGGGGGGCTGGTTATGGCTACACCTTC; CDR3: CASILGGAGYGYTF
size: -; D: -; J: TRBJ2-7; V: TRBV19; DNA: TGTGCCAGTAGTATTCTGCCGGGGAGCTCCTACGAGCAGTACTTC; CDR3: CASSILPGSSYEQYF
size: -; D: -; J: TRBJ1-1; V: TRBV5-6; DNA: TGTGCCAGCAGCTTGGGATCCTCCTGGAGGAACACTGAAGCTTTCTTT; CDR3: CASSLGSSWRNTEAFF
size: -; D: TRBD1; J: TRBJ2-7; V: TRBV9; DNA: TGTGCCAGCAGCGCCCGGCCGGGACAGGGTAGTTACGAGCAGTACTTC; CDR3: CASSARPGQGSYEQYF
size: -; D: TRBD1; J: TRBJ1-5; V: TRBV27; DNA: TGTGCCAGCAGTTTATCCGGGACAGGGAATAAGCAGCCCCAGCATTTT; CDR3: CASSLSGTGNKQPQHF
size: -; D: TRBD2; J: TRBJ2-1; V: TRBV27; DNA: TGTGCCAGCAGCACGTCCGGGACTAGCGGGCGGGGCTACAATGAGCAGTTCTTC; CDR3: CASSTSGTSGRGYNEQFF
size: once; D: TRBD2; J: TRBJ2-5; V: TRBV5-6; DNA: TGTGCCAGCAGCTCAGCGGGAGAAGAGACCCAGTACTTC; CDR3: CASSSAGEETQYF
size: -; D: TRBD2; J: TRBJ2-3; V: TRBV6-4; DNA: TGTGCCAGCAGTGAAATAGGGCGGGAGTCGGCAGATACGCAGTATTTT; CDR3: CASSEIGRESADTQYF
size: -; D: -; J: TRBJ2-7; V: TRBV9; DNA: TGTGCCAGCAGCGTAGCGTCCGGGTTCTACGAGCAGTACTTC; CDR3: CASSVASGFYEQYF
size: -; D: TRBD2; J: TRBJ2-7; V: TRBV15; DNA: TGTGCCACCGGTACTAGCGGAGAAGGGTACGAGCAGTACTTC; CDR3: CATGTSGEGYEQYF
size: -; D: -; J: TRBJ2-6; V: TRBV30; DNA: TGTGCCTGGATTGGAGTGGGCTCTGGGGCCAACGTCCTGACTTTC; CDR3: CAWIGVGSGANVLTF